This T cell receptor beta chain emerged from a study of T cell repertoires in cytomegalovirus infection. Turning to the study itself: Recently identified HLA-C-restricted CMV epitopes and well-studied HLA-B-restricted CMV epitopes were used by the study. A matching HLA type, together with CMV infection, was signaled by public TCR beta signatures.

As regards this clonotype: Its target is not known.

General observations from the study: The study found HLA-C-restricted CMV-specific TCR beta clonotypes dominating the ex vivo response. The study identified carriers of CMV plus the relevant HLA from cumulative public TCR beta family frequency.

In germline, CDR1 is KGHSH, CDR2 LQKENI. The CDR3 runs 15 residues. V was clipped by 3 bases and J by 7 bases, with 19 bases between them. TCRdb analysed the reads with MiXCR anew, one entry per CDR3 protein. The profile covers some 700,000 distinct CDR3 sequences, with 33% appearing a single time and around a sixth taken by the ten largest. The chain employs TRBV18 and TRBJ2-7; D possibly uses TRBD1 or TRBD2 (6 bases each). This TCR derives from a human donor in good health (CMV status not recorded). Some clones in this sample may be carry-over from other donors' samples. The sequencing used cultured PBMCs, collected from culture after CMV antigen stimulation. CDR3 region: CASSPGEGVRGEQYF. In DNA, the CDR3 is TGTGCCAGCTCACCTGGAGAGGGGGTCCGGGGGGAGCAGTACTTC.